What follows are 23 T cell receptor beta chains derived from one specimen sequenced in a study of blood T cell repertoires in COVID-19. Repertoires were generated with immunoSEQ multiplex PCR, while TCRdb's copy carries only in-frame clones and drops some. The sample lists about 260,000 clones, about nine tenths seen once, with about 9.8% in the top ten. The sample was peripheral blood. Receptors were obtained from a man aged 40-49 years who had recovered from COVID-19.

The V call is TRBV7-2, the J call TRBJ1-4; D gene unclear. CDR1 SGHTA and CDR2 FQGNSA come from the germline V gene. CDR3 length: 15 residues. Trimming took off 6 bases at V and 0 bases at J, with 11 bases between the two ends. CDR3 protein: CASRAAGATNEKLFF. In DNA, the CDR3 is TGTGCCAGCAGGGCCGCCGGGGCAACTAATGAAAAACTGTTTTTT.

The CDR3 nucleotides are TGCAGCGTTGAATCGGGATCCGGAAACACCATATATTTT. Protein: CSVESGSGNTIYF. The rearrangement links TRBV29-1 to TRBJ1-3; D ambiguous. Germline lookup yields CDR1 SQVTM and CDR2 ANQGSEA. The CDR3 runs to 13 residues. Trimming left V 2 bases short and J 4 bases short, with 9 bases between.

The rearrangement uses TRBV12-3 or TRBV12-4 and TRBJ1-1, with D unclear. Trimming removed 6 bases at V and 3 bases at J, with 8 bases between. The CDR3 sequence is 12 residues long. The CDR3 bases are TGTGCCAGCAGCCGCCGGTACACTGAAGCTTTCTTT. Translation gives CASSRRYTEAFF.

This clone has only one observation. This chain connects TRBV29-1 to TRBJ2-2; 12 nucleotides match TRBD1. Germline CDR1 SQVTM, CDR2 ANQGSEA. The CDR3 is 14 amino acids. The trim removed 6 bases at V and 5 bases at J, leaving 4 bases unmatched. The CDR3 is CSVGDRGQTGELFF. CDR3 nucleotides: TGCAGCGTGGGGGACAGGGGGCAAACCGGGGAGCTGTTTTTT.

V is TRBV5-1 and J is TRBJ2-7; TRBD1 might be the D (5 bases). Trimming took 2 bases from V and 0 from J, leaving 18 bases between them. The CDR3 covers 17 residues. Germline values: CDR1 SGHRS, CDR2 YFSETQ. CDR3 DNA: TGCGCCAGCAGCTTAGTGCCAACAGGAAAGGTCTCCTACGAGCAGTACTTC. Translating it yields CASSLVPTGKVSYEQYF.

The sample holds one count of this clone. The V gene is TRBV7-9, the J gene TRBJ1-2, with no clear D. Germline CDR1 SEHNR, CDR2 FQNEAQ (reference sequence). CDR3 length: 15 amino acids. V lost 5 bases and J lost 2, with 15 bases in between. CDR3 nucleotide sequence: TGTGCCAGCAGCCTCAAAGAGGGTCGCAACTATGGCTACACCTTC. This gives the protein CASSLKEGRNYGYTF.

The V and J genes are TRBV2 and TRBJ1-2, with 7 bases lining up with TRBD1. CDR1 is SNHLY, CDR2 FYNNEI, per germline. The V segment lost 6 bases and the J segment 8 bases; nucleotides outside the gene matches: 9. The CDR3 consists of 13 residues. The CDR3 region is CASSGGLTGGYTF. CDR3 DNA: TGTGCCAGCAGCGGCGGCTTGACAGGGGGCTACACCTTC.

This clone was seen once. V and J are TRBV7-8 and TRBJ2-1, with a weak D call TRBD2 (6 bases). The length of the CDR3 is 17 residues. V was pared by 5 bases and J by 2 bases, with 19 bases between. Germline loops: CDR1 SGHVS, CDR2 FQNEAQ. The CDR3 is CASSHRTGLHTYNEQFF. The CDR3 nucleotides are TGTGCCAGCAGCCATCGGACGGGACTCCATACCTACAATGAGCAGTTCTTC.

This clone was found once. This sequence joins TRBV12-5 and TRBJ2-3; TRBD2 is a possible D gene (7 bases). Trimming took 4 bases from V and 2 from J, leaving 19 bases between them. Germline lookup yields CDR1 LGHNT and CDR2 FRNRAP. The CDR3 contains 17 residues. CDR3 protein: CASGSYQGGAYTDTQYF. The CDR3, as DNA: TGTGCTAGTGGTTCGTACCAAGGGGGGGCCTACACAGATACGCAGTATTTT.

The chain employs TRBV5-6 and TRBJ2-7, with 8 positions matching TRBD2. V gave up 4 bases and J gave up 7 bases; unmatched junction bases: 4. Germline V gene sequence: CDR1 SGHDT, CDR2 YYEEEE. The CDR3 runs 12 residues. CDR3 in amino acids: CASSRGGGEQYF. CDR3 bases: TGTGCCAGCAGCCGGGGGGGTGGTGAGCAGTACTTC.

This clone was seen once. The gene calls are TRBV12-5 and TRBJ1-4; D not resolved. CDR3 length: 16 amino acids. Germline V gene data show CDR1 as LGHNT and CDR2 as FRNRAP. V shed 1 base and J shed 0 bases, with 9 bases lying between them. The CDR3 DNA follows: TGTGCTAGTGGTTTGGGTTATCCCGCAACTAATGAAAAACTGTTTTTT. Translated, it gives CASGLGYPATNEKLFF.

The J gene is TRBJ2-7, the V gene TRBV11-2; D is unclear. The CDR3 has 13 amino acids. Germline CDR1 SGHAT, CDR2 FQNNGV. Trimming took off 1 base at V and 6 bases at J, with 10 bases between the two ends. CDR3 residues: CASSLGLPGEQYF. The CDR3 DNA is TGTGCCAGCAGCTTAGGTCTTCCAGGCGAGCAGTACTTC.

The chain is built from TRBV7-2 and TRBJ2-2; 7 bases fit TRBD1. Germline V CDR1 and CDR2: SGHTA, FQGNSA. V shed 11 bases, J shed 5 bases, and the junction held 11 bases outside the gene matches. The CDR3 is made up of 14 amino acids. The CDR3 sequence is CAERSTGQTGELFF. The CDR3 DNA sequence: TGTGCCGAAAGGTCGACAGGGCAGACCGGGGAGCTGTTTTTT.

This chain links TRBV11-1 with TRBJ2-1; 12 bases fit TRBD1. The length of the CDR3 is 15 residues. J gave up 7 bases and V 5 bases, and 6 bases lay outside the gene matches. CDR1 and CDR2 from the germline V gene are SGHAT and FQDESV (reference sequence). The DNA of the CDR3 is TGTGCCAGCAGCCGGGGACAGGGGGCTCTAAATGAGCAGTTCTTC. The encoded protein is CASSRGQGALNEQFF.

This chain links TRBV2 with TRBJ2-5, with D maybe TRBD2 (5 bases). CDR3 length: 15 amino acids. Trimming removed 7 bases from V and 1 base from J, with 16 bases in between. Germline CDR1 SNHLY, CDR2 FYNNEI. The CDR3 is CASIRRSPGQETQYF. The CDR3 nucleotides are TGTGCCAGCATTAGGAGGAGTCCGGGCCAAGAGACCCAGTACTTC.

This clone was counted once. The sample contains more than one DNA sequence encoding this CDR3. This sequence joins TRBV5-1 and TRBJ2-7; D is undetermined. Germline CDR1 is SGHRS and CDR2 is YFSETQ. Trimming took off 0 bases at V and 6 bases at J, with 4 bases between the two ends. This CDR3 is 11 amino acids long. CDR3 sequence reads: CASSLGGEQYF. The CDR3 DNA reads TGCGCCAGCAGCTTGGGAGGCGAGCAGTACTTC.

CDR3 residues: CAIGVAGGADTQYF. CDR3 nucleotides: TGTGCCATCGGGGTGGCGGGGGGAGCAGATACGCAGTATTTT. This chain uses TRBV10-3 with TRBJ2-3; 8 nucleotides match TRBD2. The V gene end was trimmed by 8 bases and the J gene end by 4 bases; junction bases not matched to a gene: 8. The CDR3 is 14 amino acids. Germline CDR1 reads ENHRY; CDR2 reads SYGVKD.

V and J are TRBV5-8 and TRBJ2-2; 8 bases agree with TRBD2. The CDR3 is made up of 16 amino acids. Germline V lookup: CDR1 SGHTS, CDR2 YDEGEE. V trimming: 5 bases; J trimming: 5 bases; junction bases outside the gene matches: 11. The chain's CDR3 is CASSDMPGTRTGELFF. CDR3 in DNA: TGTGCCAGCAGTGATATGCCCGGGACTAGGACCGGGGAGCTGTTTTTT.

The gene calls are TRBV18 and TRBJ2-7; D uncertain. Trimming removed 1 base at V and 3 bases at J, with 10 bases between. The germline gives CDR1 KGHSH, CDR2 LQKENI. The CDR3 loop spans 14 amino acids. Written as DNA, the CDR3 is TGTGCCAGCTCACCACGGAGCAGAAACTACGAGCAGTACTTC. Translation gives CASSPRSRNYEQYF.

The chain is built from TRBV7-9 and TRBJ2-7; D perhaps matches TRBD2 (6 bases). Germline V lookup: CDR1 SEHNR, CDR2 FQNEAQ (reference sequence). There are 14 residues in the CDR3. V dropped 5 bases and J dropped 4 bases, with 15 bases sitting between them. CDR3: CASSLTRYGYEQYF. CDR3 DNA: TGTGCCAGCAGCCTGACTAGGTATGGGTACGAGCAGTACTTC.

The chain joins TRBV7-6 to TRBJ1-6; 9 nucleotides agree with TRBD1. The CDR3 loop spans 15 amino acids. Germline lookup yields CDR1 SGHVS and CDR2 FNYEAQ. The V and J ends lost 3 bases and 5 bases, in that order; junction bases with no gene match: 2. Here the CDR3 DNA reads TGTGCCAGCAGCTTGGGACAGGGAGATAATTCACCCCTCCACTTT. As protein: CASSLGQGDNSPLHF.

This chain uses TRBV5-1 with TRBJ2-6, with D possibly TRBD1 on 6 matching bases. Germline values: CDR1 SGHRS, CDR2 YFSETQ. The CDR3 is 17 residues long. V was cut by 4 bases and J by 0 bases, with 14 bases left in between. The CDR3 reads CASSPYRGSSGANVLTF. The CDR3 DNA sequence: TGCGCCAGCAGCCCGTATAGGGGGAGCTCTGGGGCCAACGTCCTGACTTTC.

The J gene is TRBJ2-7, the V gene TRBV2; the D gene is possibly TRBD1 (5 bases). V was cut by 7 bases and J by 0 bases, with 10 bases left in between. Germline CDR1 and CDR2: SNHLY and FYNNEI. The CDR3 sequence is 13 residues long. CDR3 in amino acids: CASMIQGSYEQYF. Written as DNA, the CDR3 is TGTGCCAGCATGATTCAGGGCTCCTACGAGCAGTACTTC.